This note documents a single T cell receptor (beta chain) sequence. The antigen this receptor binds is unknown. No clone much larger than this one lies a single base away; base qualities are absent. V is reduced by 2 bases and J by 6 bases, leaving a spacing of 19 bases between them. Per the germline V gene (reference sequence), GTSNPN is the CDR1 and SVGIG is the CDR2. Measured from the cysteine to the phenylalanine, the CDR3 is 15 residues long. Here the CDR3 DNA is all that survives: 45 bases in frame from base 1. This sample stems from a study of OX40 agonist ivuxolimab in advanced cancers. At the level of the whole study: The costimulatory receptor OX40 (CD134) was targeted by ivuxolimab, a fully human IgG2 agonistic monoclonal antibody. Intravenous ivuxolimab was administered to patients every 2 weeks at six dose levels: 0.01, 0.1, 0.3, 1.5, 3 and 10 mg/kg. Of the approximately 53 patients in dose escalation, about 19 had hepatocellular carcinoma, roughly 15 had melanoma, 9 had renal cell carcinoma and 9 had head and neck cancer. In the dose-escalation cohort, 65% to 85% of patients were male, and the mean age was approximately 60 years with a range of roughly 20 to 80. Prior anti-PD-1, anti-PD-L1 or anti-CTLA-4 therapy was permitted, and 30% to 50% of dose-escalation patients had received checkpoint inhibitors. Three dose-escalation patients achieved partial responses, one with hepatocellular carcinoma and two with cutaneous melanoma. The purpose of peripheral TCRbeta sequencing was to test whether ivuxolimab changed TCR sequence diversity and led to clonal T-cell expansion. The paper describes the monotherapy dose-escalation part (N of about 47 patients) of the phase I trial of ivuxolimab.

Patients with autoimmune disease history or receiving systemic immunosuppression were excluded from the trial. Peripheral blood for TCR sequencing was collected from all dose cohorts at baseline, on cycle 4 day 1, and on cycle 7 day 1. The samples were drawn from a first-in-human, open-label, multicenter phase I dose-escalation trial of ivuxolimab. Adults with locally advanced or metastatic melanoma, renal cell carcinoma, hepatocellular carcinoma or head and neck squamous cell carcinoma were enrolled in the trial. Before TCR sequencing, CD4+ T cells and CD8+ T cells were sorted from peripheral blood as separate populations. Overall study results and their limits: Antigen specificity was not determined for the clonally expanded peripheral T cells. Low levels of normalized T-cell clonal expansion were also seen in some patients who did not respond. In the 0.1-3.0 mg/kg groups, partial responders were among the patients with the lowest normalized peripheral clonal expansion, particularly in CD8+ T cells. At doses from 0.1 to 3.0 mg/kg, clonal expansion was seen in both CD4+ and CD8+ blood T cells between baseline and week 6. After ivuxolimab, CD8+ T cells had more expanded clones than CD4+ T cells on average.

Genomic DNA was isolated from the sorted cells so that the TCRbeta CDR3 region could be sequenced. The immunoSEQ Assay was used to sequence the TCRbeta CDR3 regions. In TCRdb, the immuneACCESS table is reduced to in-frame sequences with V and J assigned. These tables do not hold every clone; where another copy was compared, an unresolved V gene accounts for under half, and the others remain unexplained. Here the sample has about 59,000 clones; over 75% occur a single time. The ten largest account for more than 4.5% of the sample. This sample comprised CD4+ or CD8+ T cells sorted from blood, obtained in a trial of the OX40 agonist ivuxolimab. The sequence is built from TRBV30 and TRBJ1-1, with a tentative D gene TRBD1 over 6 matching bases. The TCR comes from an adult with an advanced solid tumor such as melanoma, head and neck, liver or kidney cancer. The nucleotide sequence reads TGTGCCTGGAGTTTTCCAGGGGATTGGGGCGCTGAAGCTTTCTTT. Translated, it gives CAWSFPGDWGAEAFF.